The rows below give T cell receptor beta chains drawn from one sample of a study of shared clonotypes between healthy human individuals. The protocol was immunoSEQ multiplex PCR, while the TCRdb copy is restricted to in-frame clones and leaves out a portion. The sample carries some 1,400,000 clones, roughly 97% recorded once. Material for sequencing was naive CD4+ T cells sorted from blood. The receptor source for this set is a man between 25 and 39 years old in good health. Both conserved end residues are part of each CDR3. The order of the fields is D gene, CDR3 length, J gene, V gene, clone size, CDR3 protein, CDR3 DNA. D genes are given only for firm matches. Rows give clone size only sometimes, using once, few, many, or a class for an expanded clone.

D gene: NA; CDR3 length: 15; J gene: TRBJ2-5; V gene: TRBV4-1; clone size: NA; CDR3 protein: CASSQEPSLAQTQYF; CDR3 DNA: TGCGCCAGCAGCCAAGAACCCAGTCTTGCACAGACCCAGTACTTC
D gene: TRBD1; CDR3 length: 22; J gene: TRBJ2-3; V gene: TRBV9; clone size: NA; CDR3 protein: CASSDNPLGTGGWLAGADTQYF; CDR3 DNA: TGTGCCAGCAGCGATAATCCCTTGGGGACAGGGGGCTGGCTAGCGGGAGCTGATACGCAGTATTTT
D gene: NA; CDR3 length: 16; J gene: TRBJ2-6; V gene: TRBV9; clone size: NA; CDR3 protein: CASSLGTPSGANVLTF; CDR3 DNA: TGTGCCAGCAGCCTCGGGACTCCATCTGGGGCCAACGTCCTGACTTTC
D gene: NA; CDR3 length: 12; J gene: TRBJ2-7; V gene: TRBV5-4; clone size: NA; CDR3 protein: CASSLDAYEQYF; CDR3 DNA: TGTGCCAGCAGCTTGGATGCGTACGAGCAGTACTTC
D gene: NA; CDR3 length: 14; J gene: TRBJ2-1; V gene: TRBV18; clone size: once; CDR3 protein: CASSPPSGSPRQFF; CDR3 DNA: TGTGCCAGCTCACCACCTTCAGGGTCCCCGAGGCAGTTCTTC
D gene: NA; CDR3 length: 15; J gene: TRBJ1-5; V gene: TRBV7-8; clone size: NA; CDR3 protein: CASSLGGGGSQPQHF; CDR3 DNA: TGTGCCAGCAGCTTAGGGGGGGGAGGGTCCCAGCCCCAGCATTTT
D gene: NA; CDR3 length: 11; J gene: TRBJ2-1; V gene: TRBV29-1; clone size: NA; CDR3 protein: CSALGYNEQFF; CDR3 DNA: TGCAGCGCCCTTGGCTACAATGAGCAGTTCTTC
D gene: NA; CDR3 length: 15; J gene: TRBJ2-6; V gene: TRBV28; clone size: NA; CDR3 protein: CASSTTGSGANVLTF; CDR3 DNA: TGTGCCAGCAGTACAACAGGGTCTGGGGCCAACGTCCTGACTTTC
D gene: NA; CDR3 length: 19; J gene: TRBJ2-2; V gene: TRBV12-2; clone size: NA; CDR3 protein: CASRLLTVLGQVDTGELFF; CDR3 DNA: TGTGCAAGTCGCTTATTGACCGTTTTAGGACAGGTGGACACCGGGGAGCTGTTTTTT
D gene: TRBD2; CDR3 length: 17; J gene: TRBJ2-7; V gene: TRBV7-9; clone size: NA; CDR3 protein: CASSLGTSGSRSYEQYF; CDR3 DNA: TGTGCCAGCAGCTTAGGGACTAGCGGGAGCAGGTCCTACGAGCAGTACTTC
D gene: NA; CDR3 length: 13; J gene: TRBJ2-3; V gene: TRBV11-2; clone size: NA; CDR3 protein: CASSLSPTDTQYF; CDR3 DNA: TGTGCCAGCAGCTTATCCCCCACAGATACGCAGTATTTT
D gene: NA; CDR3 length: 14; J gene: TRBJ1-1; V gene: TRBV28; clone size: NA; CDR3 protein: CASSFQGVRTEAFF; CDR3 DNA: TGTGCCAGCAGTTTTCAGGGCGTTAGGACTGAAGCTTTCTTT
D gene: TRBD1; CDR3 length: 15; J gene: TRBJ1-2; V gene: TRBV5-1; clone size: few; CDR3 protein: CASSLTGTGPYGYTF; CDR3 DNA: TGCGCCAGCAGCTTGACCGGGACAGGTCCCTATGGCTACACCTTC
D gene: NA; CDR3 length: 13; J gene: TRBJ2-6; V gene: TRBV2; clone size: NA; CDR3 protein: CARRDSGANVLTF; CDR3 DNA: TGTGCCAGACGGGACTCGGGGGCCAACGTCCTGACTTTC
D gene: NA; CDR3 length: 17; J gene: TRBJ2-1; V gene: TRBV19; clone size: NA; CDR3 protein: CASSNGRTQSSYNEQFF; CDR3 DNA: TGTGCCAGTAGTAACGGGCGGACGCAGAGCTCCTACAATGAGCAGTTCTTC
D gene: NA; CDR3 length: 13; J gene: TRBJ2-1; V gene: TRBV5-4; clone size: NA; CDR3 protein: CASSLYSDNEQFF; CDR3 DNA: TGTGCCAGCAGCCTTTACAGTGATAATGAGCAGTTCTTC
D gene: NA; CDR3 length: 14; J gene: TRBJ1-2; V gene: TRBV27; clone size: NA; CDR3 protein: CASSREYSNYGYTF; CDR3 DNA: TGTGCCAGCAGCAGAGAGTATTCTAACTATGGCTACACCTTC
D gene: TRBD2; CDR3 length: 17; J gene: TRBJ2-1; V gene: TRBV14; clone size: NA; CDR3 protein: CASSQDVTSGRYNEQFF; CDR3 DNA: TGTGCCAGCAGCCAAGATGTAACTAGCGGGAGATACAATGAGCAGTTCTTC
D gene: NA; CDR3 length: 14; J gene: TRBJ2-1; V gene: TRBV5-4; clone size: once; CDR3 protein: CAIGKTSSYNEQFF; CDR3 DNA: TGTGCCATAGGAAAGACGAGCTCCTACAATGAGCAGTTCTTC
D gene: NA; CDR3 length: 10; J gene: TRBJ2-5; V gene: TRBV5-8; clone size: NA; CDR3 protein: CASPKRTQYF; CDR3 DNA: TGTGCCAGCCCCAAAAGGACCCAGTACTTC
D gene: TRBD2; CDR3 length: 13; J gene: TRBJ2-5; V gene: TRBV28; clone size: NA; CDR3 protein: CASSPGGGETQYF; CDR3 DNA: TGTGCCAGCAGCCCGGGGGGTGGTGAGACCCAGTACTTC